A single TCR beta chain is shown here with its context. Its antigen is undetermined. This entry is derived from a study of T cell responses to AZD1222 COVID-19 vaccine. The CDR3 extends over 16 amino acids. J gave up 8 bases and V 0 bases, and 6 bases lay outside the gene matches. Germline V gene data show CDR1 as SGDLS and CDR2 as YYNGEE. The method was immunoSEQ multiplex PCR; TCRdb's version includes in-frame clones alone and lacks a portion of them. The table includes under 150,000 clones, approximately 80% detected once. Study-wide findings and caveats: Reports say nearly half of spike-specific TCRs go after unmutated variant regions. Only a handful of AZD1222 recipients, several in all, had baseline seropositivity.

Sequenced here: peripheral blood, sampled 28 days after the second AZD1222 dose. This TCR was recovered from an adult who received the AZD1222 COVID-19 vaccine. This chain connects TRBV9 to TRBJ2-1; 12 nucleotides match TRBD2. The CDR3 DNA is TGTGCCAGCAGCGTAGAGGCTAGCGGGGGGGCAGATGAGCAGTTCTTC. Translation gives CASSVEASGGADEQFF.